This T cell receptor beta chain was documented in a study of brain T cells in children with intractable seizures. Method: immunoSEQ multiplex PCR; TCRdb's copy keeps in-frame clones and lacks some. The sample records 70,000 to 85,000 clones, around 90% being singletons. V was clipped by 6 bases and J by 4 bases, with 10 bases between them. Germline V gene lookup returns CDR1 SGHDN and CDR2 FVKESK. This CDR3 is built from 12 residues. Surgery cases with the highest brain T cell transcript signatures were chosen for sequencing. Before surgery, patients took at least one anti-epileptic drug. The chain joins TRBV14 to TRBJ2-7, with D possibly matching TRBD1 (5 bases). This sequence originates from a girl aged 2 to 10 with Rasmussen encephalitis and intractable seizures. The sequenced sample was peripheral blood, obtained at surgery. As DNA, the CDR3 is TGTGCCAGCAGACCTCAGGGATACGAGCAGTACTTC. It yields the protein CASRPQGYEQYF.